This T cell receptor beta chain was captured by sequencing in a study of cytomegalovirus exposure and HLA in healthy donors (TCRdb year 2017). Broadly, across the study: In an earlier analysis of 587 of the donors, less than 350 Gb of sequence data and 120 million or so unique TCR beta sequences from about 179 million T cells were reported. An early release covering over 500 HLA-typed donors comprised 300 to 350 gigabases of sequencing data and about 90 million unique TCR sequences. Among the approximately 400 genotyped donors, around 81% belonged to the genetic ancestry cluster associated with self-reported Caucasian donors. The aim of the study was to test whether cataloging public T cell receptors could identify signatures of past pathogen exposure. The study profiled the T cell repertoires of under 850 subjects by immunosequencing and related them to cytomegalovirus serostatus. In addition to the first cohort of 650 to 750 subjects, a separate validation cohort of under 150 different subjects was used. The study combined high-throughput TCR immunosequencing, statistical association of individual TCRs with disease status, and machine learning to predict cytomegalovirus infection status. In a later analysis, previously published TCR beta repertoires from 600 to 850 donors were re-analyzed and high-resolution HLA genotyping was added so that TCR occurrence patterns could be studied. The later analysis used no new phenotypic data to find candidate immune exposures, relying instead on TCR beta sequences and their occurrence across donors. An earlier analysis of fewer than 750 of the donors used high-throughput TCR beta sequencing to judge whether each TCR beta V gene segment behaved as functional or pseudogenic. Donor age, sex, ethnicity and CMV serostatus were compiled alongside the repertoire data. Genome-wide SNP genotypes for about 60% of the roughly 700 donors were used in a later genetic analysis, which treated that subset as a discovery cohort. Every repertoire in the discovery cohort had been generated on one and the same sequencing platform. Class I and class II HLA loci were covered by the typing at four-digit resolution. The number of donors typed differed by locus, with about 629-630 for A, B, C, DRB1 and DQB1, roughly 520 for DQA1, under 610 for DPA1, and around 460 for DPB1. Roughly 5 DR-DQ haplotypes were handled as single units for association and clustering because linkage in the cohort was strong. Among about 410 genotyped donors of the cohort, an average of about 220,000 unique TCR beta nucleotide sequences was sequenced per donor, of which about 18% were non-productive. Overall study outcomes, separate from this receptor: The presence/absence analyses assumed that sequencing depth was roughly uniform across donors, and that assumption may not be true. The cohort was sequenced for TCR beta chains only, and without alpha or paired-chain data the features that could be detected were limited. Strong co-occurrence of HLA alleles, especially DR and DQ, made assigning TCR associations to individual alleles difficult. The sequencing pipeline was judged likely to have produced a cluster of highly shared sequence variants as a technical artifact. Across donors, most TCR sequences were observed very rarely, whereas some public TCRs were present in many individuals. Because the 87-base-pair reads could not distinguish some IMGT-functional V segments, including TRBV6-2 and TRBV6-3, those segments were excluded. Linkage disequilibrium might explain the correlated functional status among segregating V segments, but an unknown experimental factor could not be ruled out. V-gene and J-gene trimming of TCR beta chains was associated with a missense DCLRE1C variant in a later genetic analysis, and the association was replicated in an independent cohort. According to a later analysis, parvovirus B19, influenza, CMV and Epstein-Barr virus appeared linked to several top co-occurrence clusters. In a later analysis, around 17,000 TCR beta sequences were associated with specific HLA alleles at a false discovery rate of 0.05. The authors suggested that the approach could potentially be generalized to other disease states and immunological phenotypes. The classifier was reported to diagnose cytomegalovirus status with high specificity and sensitivity in both the original cohort and the validation cohort. A further reported finding was that TCR beta sequences accurately predicted the HLA-A and HLA-B alleles for most subjects in the first cohort. Compared with equally common non-associated chains, HLA-associated TCR beta chains in a later analysis were more clonally expanded and had lower generation probabilities. Because counts were too low, around 18 rarely observed V segments, including chromosome 9 orphons, were left out of the earlier analysis of approximately 580 of the donors. Most CMV-associated TCR beta chains appeared to be HLA-restricted in a later analysis, and the HLA associations seemed to be driven largely by CMV exposure. A later genetic analysis reported fewer N-insertions in productive TCRs among donors in an Asian-associated ancestry cluster than the roughly 700-donor mean. The study listed approximately 150 TCR beta chains as associated with cytomegalovirus. CMV serostatus was the only immune exposure information available for the cohort. In a later analysis, TCR association rates were found to vary across HLA loci, with the most associated TCRs seen for DRB1 alleles and the fewest for HLA-C alleles. In an earlier analysis of over 550 of the donors, most TCR beta V segments were observed in productive rearrangements about 90% or about 30% of the time, broadly matching IMGT annotations. Because HLA typing was unavailable for some donors at each locus, only the typed subset was used in association tests. Three of the identified cytomegalovirus-associated TCR beta chains were confirmed in vitro to be specific for cytomegalovirus antigens.

V is cut by 5 bases and J by 7 bases, and the space between the germline ends is 17 bases. For CDR1 and CDR2, the germline V gene (reference sequence) lists SEHNR and FQNEAQ. The CDR3 covers 15 residues, taking in both the cysteine and the phenylalanine. The sequence is cut down to CDR3 DNA, 45 bases in frame from base 1. In the case of this clone: Its recognized antigen is unknown. Base quality data are lacking; no much larger clone is found one base away.

The library came from the immunoSEQ multiplex PCR assay. For the multiplex PCR, a mixture combining 60 forward primers for TCR Vbeta segments and 13 reverse primers for TCR Jbeta segments was used. A multiplex PCR assay on genomic DNA amplified the CDR3 region of rearranged TCR beta genes. Amplified TCR beta libraries were sequenced as 87-base-pair reads on the Illumina HiSeq System. On the authors' methods: In a later analysis, roughly 80 million unique TCR beta chains were counted across the approximately 670 repertoires, and roughly 9.9 million of these chains were shared by at least two donors. A nearest-neighbor algorithm error-corrected the raw reads and collapsed the reads into unique sequences, merging closely related sequences to remove PCR and sequencing errors. To assign V, D and J gene segments, CDR3 sequences were aligned to IMGT reference sequences. For a sequence to be retained, at least a six-nucleotide match to both a V gene segment and a J gene segment was required. A rearrangement counted as productive if the CDR3 had no stop codons and remained in frame with V and J, and every other rearrangement counted as non-productive. CDR3 was defined by IMGT convention, running from the second conserved V-encoded cysteine to the conserved J-encoded phenylalanine. In an earlier analysis of around 570 of the donors, sequences lacking an unambiguous match to a single V gene segment were excluded. In an earlier analysis of some 590 of the donors, a V segment was called functional when productive rearrangements were above 56.7%, and segregating when the standard deviation between donors exceeded 5%. A statistical classification framework was built to diagnose cytomegalovirus status from the catalog of TCR beta chain sequences. A later analysis assigned V and J genes by comparing TCR nucleotide sequences with IMGT/GENE-DB human TR gene sequences. In a later analysis, CDR3 sequences and most-parsimonious VDJ recombination scenarios were assigned using the TCRdist pipeline. In a later analysis, each TCR beta chain was defined by its CDR3 amino acid sequence together with its V-gene family, and reads without a unique V-gene family were excluded. A later analysis removed several hundred highly shared, low-generation-probability nucleotide sequences to deal with suspected cross-contamination and a sequencing artifact. In a later analysis, a clonal expansion index for each public chain was calculated from normalized within-repertoire ranks of inferred template counts. In a later analysis, generation probabilities were computed with a VDJ recombination model fitted to out-of-frame rearrangements, and the resulting probabilities were checked against IGoR. Hypergeometric tests were used in a later analysis to score TCR-TCR, TCR-HLA and TCR-CMV co-occurrence, with a repertoire-size bias correction applied to the TCR pairs. A later analysis estimated false discovery rates by permuting HLA or CMV assignments 20 times. In a later analysis, co-occurring TCRs were grouped using DBSCAN, with TCRdist sequence similarity added in when clustering inside HLA-allele-positive subsets. For co-occurrence clustering, repertoires with fewer than 30,000 or more than 120,000 public chains were excluded, along with 5 or 6 repertoires with anomalous nucleotide sharing. The clones in this table, taken by TCRdb from immuneACCESS, are in-frame only. Not every clone is retained; where verified, under half of the shortfall comes from an unresolved V gene, and the cause of the rest is unknown. V and J calls and clone size are copied from that table; D and trimming were computed from the DNA. The table for this sample lists roughly 160,000 clones; roughly 80% of them were counted only once. The ten most abundant clones make up approximately 2.3% of the sample.

The cohort consisted of 666 healthy bone marrow donors. All cohort members were sampled while nominally healthy, although unrecorded immune exposures were likely present. The donor tested CMV seronegative, placing the donor among the 300 to 450 seronegative members of the cohort. Every donor gave a peripheral blood sample, and the peripheral blood mononuclear cells from that sample were used for TCR beta sequencing. Genomic DNA extraction from the blood cell samples was performed with the Qiagen DNeasy Blood Extraction Kit. The receptor comes from a male donor in good health and CMV-seronegative. The sample consisted of PBMCs. Recombination joined TRBV7-9 with TRBJ1-4, with the identity of the D gene unclear. The CDR3 reads CASSRLLREGEKLFF. The nucleotides read TGTGCCAGCAGCCGTTTACTGAGGGAGGGTGAAAAACTGTTTTTT.